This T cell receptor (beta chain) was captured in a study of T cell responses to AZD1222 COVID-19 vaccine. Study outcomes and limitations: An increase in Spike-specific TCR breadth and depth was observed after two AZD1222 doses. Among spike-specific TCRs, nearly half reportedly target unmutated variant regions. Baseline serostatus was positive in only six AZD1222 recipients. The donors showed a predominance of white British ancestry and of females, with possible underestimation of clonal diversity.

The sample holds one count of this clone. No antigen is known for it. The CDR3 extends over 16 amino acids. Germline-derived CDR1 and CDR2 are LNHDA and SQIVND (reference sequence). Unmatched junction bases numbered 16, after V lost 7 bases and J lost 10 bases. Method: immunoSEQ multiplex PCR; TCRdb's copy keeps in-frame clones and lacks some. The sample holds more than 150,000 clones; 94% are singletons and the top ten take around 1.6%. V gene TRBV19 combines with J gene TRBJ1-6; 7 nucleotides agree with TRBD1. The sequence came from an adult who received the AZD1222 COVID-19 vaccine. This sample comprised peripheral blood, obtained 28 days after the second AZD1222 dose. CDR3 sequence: CASTDPPTGLDSPLHF. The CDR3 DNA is TGTGCCAGTACCGATCCCCCGACAGGGTTGGACTCACCCCTCCACTTT.